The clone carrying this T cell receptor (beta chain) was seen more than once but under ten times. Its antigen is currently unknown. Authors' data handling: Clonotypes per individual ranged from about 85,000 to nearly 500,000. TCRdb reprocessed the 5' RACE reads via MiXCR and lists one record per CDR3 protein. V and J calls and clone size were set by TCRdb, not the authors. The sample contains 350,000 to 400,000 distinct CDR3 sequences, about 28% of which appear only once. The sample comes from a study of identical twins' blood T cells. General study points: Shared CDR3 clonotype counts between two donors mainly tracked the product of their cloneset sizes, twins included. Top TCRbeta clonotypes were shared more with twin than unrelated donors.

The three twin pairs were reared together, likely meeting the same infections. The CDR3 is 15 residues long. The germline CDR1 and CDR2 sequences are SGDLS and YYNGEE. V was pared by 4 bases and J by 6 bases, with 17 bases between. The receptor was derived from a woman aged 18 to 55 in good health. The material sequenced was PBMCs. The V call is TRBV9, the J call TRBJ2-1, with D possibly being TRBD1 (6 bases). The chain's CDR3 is CASSFGTLTSNEQFF. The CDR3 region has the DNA TGTGCCAGCAGCTTTGGGACACTGACCTCCAATGAGCAGTTCTTC.